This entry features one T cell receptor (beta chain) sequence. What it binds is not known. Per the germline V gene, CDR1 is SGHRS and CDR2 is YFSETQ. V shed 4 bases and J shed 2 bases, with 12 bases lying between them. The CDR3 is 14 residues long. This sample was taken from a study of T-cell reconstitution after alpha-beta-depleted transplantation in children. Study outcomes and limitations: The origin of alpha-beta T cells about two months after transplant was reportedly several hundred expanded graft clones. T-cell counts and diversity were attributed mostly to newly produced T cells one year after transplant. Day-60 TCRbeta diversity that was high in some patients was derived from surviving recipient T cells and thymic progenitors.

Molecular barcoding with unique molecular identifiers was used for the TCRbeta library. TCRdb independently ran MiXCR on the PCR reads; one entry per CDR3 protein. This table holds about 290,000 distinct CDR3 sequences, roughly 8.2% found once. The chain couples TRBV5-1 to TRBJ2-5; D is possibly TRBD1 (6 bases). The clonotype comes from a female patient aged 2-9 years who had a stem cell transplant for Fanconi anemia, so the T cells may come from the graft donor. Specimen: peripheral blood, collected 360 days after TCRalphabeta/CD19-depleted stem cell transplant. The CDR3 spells CASSGRGGQETQYF. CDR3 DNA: TGCGCCAGCAGCGGCAGGGGCGGACAAGAGACCCAGTACTTC.